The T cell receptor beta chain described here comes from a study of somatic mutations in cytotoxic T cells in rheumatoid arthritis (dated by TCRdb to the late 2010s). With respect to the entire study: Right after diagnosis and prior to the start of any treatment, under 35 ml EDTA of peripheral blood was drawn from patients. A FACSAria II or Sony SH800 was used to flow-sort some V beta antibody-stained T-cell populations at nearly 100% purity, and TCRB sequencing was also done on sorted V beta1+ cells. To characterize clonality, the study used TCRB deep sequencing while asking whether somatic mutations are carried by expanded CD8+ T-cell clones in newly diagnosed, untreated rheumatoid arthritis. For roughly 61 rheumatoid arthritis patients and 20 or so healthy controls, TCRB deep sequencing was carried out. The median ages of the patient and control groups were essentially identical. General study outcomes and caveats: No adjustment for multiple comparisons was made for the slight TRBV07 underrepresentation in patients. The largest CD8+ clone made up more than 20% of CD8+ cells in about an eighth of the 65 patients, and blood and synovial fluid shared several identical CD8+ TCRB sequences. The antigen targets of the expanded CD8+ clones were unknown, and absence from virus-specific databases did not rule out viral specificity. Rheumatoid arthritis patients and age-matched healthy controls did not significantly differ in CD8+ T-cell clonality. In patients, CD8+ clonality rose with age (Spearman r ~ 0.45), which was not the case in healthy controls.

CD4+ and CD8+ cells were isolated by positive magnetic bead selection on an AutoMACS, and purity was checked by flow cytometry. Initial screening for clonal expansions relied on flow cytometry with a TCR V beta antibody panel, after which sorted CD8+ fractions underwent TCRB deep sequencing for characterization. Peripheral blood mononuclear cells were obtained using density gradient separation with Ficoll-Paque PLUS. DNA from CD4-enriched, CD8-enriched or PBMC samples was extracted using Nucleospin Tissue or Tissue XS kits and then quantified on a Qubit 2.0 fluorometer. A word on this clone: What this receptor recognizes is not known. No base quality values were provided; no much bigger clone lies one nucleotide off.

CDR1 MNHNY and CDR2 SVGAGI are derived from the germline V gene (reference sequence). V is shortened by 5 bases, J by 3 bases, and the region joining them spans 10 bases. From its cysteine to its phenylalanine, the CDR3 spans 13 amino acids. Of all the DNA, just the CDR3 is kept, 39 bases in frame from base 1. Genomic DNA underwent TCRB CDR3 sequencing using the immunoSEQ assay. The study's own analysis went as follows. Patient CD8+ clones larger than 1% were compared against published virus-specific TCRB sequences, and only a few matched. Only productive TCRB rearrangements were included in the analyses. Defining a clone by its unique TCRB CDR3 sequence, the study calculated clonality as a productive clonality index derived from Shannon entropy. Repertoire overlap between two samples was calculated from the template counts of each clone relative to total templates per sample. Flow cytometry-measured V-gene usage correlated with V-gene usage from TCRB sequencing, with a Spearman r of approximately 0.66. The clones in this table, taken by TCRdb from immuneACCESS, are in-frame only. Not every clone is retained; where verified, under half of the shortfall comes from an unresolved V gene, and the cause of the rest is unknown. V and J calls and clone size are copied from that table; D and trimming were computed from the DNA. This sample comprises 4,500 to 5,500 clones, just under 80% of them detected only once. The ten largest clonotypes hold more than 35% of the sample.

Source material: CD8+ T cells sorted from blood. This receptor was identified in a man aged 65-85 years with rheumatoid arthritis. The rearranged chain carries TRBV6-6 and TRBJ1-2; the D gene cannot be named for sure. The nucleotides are TGTGCCAGCAGTCCCGGGGTTTACTATGGCTACACCTTC. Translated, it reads CASSPGVYYGYTF.